The 30 T cell receptor beta chains below were found in one sample sequenced in a study of Ad26.COV2.S vaccination and SARS-CoV-2 variants. Sequencing used immunoSEQ multiplex PCR; TCRdb keeps in-frame clones, though not all of them. The table records roughly 410,000 clones, roughly 80% of them present only once. Treatment here: 15 to 20 received Ad26.COV2.S at low or high dose, single or two shots; about five received placebo; per-sample allocation not given. The study sampled participants on day 63 after the first vaccine or placebo injection. The sample was peripheral blood, taken in a trial of Ad26.COV2.S vaccine versus placebo. Receptors originate from a person between 18 and 60 years old who received the Ad26.COV2.S COVID-19 vaccine or a placebo.

This clone was seen only a few times. This chain joins TRBV9 and TRBJ2-1; 7 nucleotides match TRBD1. The CDR3 runs 15 residues. After removal of 4 bases from V and 3 bases from J, the junction contained 7 bases not matched to a gene. Per germline, CDR1 SGDLS and CDR2 YYNGEE. This CDR3 reads CASSPGAGGYNEQFF. DNA of the CDR3: TGTGCCAGCAGCCCCGGGGCAGGGGGCTACAATGAGCAGTTCTTC.

The sample holds a few counts of this clone. The genes are TRBV6-6 and TRBJ1-5; 8 positions match TRBD1. Unmatched junction bases numbered 10, after V lost 6 bases and J lost 6 bases. The germline CDR1 and CDR2 sequences are MNHNY and SVGAGI (reference sequence). The CDR3 contains 15 residues. CDR3 nucleotide sequence: TGTGCCAGCAGACCGGACAGGGCTGGAGTTCAGCCCCAGCATTTT. This gives the protein CASRPDRAGVQPQHF.

The chain employs TRBV5-8 and TRBJ1-4; D unresolved. Germline V CDR1 and CDR2: SGHTS, YDEGEE. The CDR3 covers 13 residues. Trimming removed 2 bases at V and 8 bases at J, with 10 bases between. CDR3 DNA sequence: TGTGCCAGCAGCTTTGCCCCCGGCGAAAAACTGTTTTTT. Translation: CASSFAPGEKLFF. Full variable domain (missing parts from reference TRBV5-8 and TRBJ1-4): EAGVTQSPTHLIKTRGQQATLRCSPISGHTSVYWYQQALGLGLQFLLWYDEGEERNRGNFPPRFSGRQFPNYSSELNVNALELEDSALYLCASSFAPGEKLFFGSGTQLSVL.

V is TRBV7-9 and J is TRBJ2-5; D might be TRBD1 (6 bases). CDR1 is SEHNR and CDR2 is FQNEAQ in the germline V gene (reference sequence). This CDR3 contains 13 residues. V was shortened by 4 bases and J by 4 bases, with 10 bases between the two germline ends. CDR3 residues: CASSSRGTETQYF. CDR3 bases: TGTGCCAGCAGCTCCAGGGGTACAGAGACCCAGTACTTC.

This chain connects TRBV5-1 to TRBJ2-1; 11 bases line up with TRBD2. V shed 1 base and J 6 bases; nucleotides not matched to a gene: 3. The germline CDR1 and CDR2 sequences are SGHRS and YFSETQ. This CDR3 spans 15 amino acids. Written as DNA, the CDR3 is TGCGCCAGCAGCTTGAGACTAGCGGGGACCAATGAGCAGTTCTTC. Amino acid sequence: CASSLRLAGTNEQFF.

This chain connects TRBV2 to TRBJ1-2, with D hard to call. This CDR3 contains 12 residues. Trimming pared 10 bases from V and 3 bases from J, leaving 12 bases between. CDR1 and CDR2 from the germline V gene are SNHLY and FYNNEI. CDR3 nucleotide sequence: TGTGCCATATCTGGGGTGTACTATGGCTACACCTTC. Translated: CAISGVYYGYTF.

The rearrangement links TRBV18 to TRBJ1-2, with 8 positions matching TRBD1. J gave up 4 bases and V 0 bases, and 7 bases lay outside the gene matches. There are 16 residues in the CDR3. Per germline, CDR1 KGHSH and CDR2 LQKENI. CDR3 sequence (DNA): TGTGCCAGCTCACCACCGAGTAGCCAGGGGGCCTATGGCTACACCTTC. Residues: CASSPPSSQGAYGYTF.

The chain is built from TRBV5-1 and TRBJ2-1; D is perhaps TRBD2 (5 bases). CDR3 length equals 13 residues. The V end lost 1 base, the J end lost 12 bases, and 14 bases lay between the germline ends. Germline-derived CDR1 and CDR2 are SGHRS and YFSETQ. The CDR3 sequence is CASSLYRGSTQFF. For the CDR3, the DNA is TGCGCCAGCAGCTTGTATCGGGGTTCGACGCAGTTCTTC.

The chain joins TRBV5-1 to TRBJ2-5; the D gene could be TRBD1 or TRBD2 (5 bases each). V was shortened by 6 bases and J by 5 bases, with 17 bases between the two germline ends. The CDR3 extends over 14 amino acids. CDR1 and CDR2 from the germline V gene are SGHRS and YFSETQ. CDR3 nucleotide sequence: TGCGCCAGCACGACCGCCCTGGGGGTGGAGACCCAGTACTTC. Its translation is CASTTALGVETQYF.

The chain has TRBV29-1 and TRBJ2-1; the match to TRBD1 covers 7 bases. Germline CDR1 is SQVTM and CDR2 is ANQGSEA. The junction had 3 bases not matched to a gene; V was cut back by 7 bases and J by 0 bases. This CDR3 has 13 amino acids. The CDR3 spells CSARDSSYNEQFF. The CDR3 DNA sequence: TGCAGCGCCCGGGACAGCTCCTACAATGAGCAGTTCTTC.

The chain links TRBV5-4 to TRBJ1-1; D may be TRBD1 (6 bases). V lost 4 bases, J lost 1 base, and 11 bases lay in between. Germline V gene sequence: CDR1 SGHNT, CDR2 YYREEE (reference sequence). CDR3 length: 14 residues. This chain's CDR3 is CASSTGQANTEAFF. CDR3 DNA sequence: TGTGCCAGCAGCACAGGGCAGGCGAACACTGAAGCTTTCTTT. Looking up the rest from reference TRBV5-4 and TRBJ1-1 gives the full variable domain: ETGVTQSPTHLIKTRGQQVTLRCSSQSGHNTVSWYQQALGQGPQFIFQYYREEENGRGNFPPRFSGLQFPNYSSELNVNALELDDSALYLCASSTGQANTEAFFGQGTRLTVV.

The chain is built from TRBV7-9 and TRBJ1-4; no definite D call. The CDR3 is 13 amino acids. Per the germline V gene, CDR1 is SEHNR and CDR2 is FQNEAQ (reference sequence). The V and J ends lost 9 bases and 0 bases respectively, with 8 bases between them. CDR3 loop: CASRAPTNEKLFF. The CDR3 DNA is TGTGCCAGTCGAGCTCCAACTAATGAAAAACTGTTTTTT.

The CDR3 region is CASSLGSGTGGGYTF. The CDR3 bases are TGTGCCAGCAGCTTAGGATCCGGGACAGGGGGTGGCTACACCTTC. The rearrangement joins TRBV7-2 to TRBJ1-2, with 11 positions matching TRBD1. V trimming: 1 base; J trimming: 7 bases; junction bases outside the gene matches: 5. CDR3 size: 15 residues. CDR1 and CDR2 from the germline V gene are SGHTA and FQGNSA.

The V gene is TRBV6-2 or TRBV6-3, the J gene TRBJ1-2; D gene ambiguous. The CDR3 length is 13 residues. With 0 bases removed from V and 5 bases from J, the gap between germline ends came to 7 bases. Germline CDR1 and CDR2: MNHEY and SVGEGT. CDR3 protein: CASSYSTGYGYTF. CDR3 in DNA: TGTGCCAGCAGTTACTCGACTGGGTATGGCTACACCTTC.

The chain links TRBV13 to TRBJ2-7; 8 bases are a match to TRBD2. Germline V CDR1 and CDR2: PRHDT, FYEKMQ (reference sequence). The CDR3 has 15 residues. The junction had 7 bases not matched to a gene; V was cut back by 3 bases and J by 3 bases. The CDR3 DNA follows: TGTGCCAGCAGCTTGTTCAGCGGGAGTAACTACGAGCAGTACTTC. It yields the protein CASSLFSGSNYEQYF.

A word on this clone: At one of its ends the junction is not consistent with the germline gene, which may arise from a read error. This chain joins TRBV3-1 (or the pseudogene TRBV3-2) and TRBJ1-5; no clear D gene. Per germline, CDR1 LGHDT and CDR2 YNNKEL (reference sequence). The CDR3 covers 14 residues. CDR3 sequence (DNA): TGTGCCAGCAGCAAAGATATTAGCAATCAGCCCCAGCATTTT. Translated, it gives CASSKDISNQPQHF.

The CDR3 here is CASRPTGGLGLGYTF. In DNA form, the CDR3 reads TGTGCCAGCAGACCAACAGGTGGGCTTGGGCTAGGCTACACCTTC. The chain uses TRBV7-2 and TRBJ1-2, with D possibly TRBD1 on 5 matching bases. The CDR3 covers 15 residues. V lost 6 bases to trimming and J lost 8 bases, with 22 bases between them. The germline V gene has CDR1 SGHTA and CDR2 FQGNSA.

J is TRBJ2-7 and V is TRBV11-2, with 11 bases fitting TRBD2. Trimming cost V 5 bases and J 4 bases; bases outside gene matches: 10. Germline CDR1 reads SGHAT; CDR2 reads FQNNGV. The CDR3 extends over 16 amino acids. The CDR3 DNA reads TGTGCCAGCAGCCCCGGGACTAGCGGTCTACATTACGAGCAGTACTTC. It encodes CASSPGTSGLHYEQYF.

The V and J genes are TRBV19 and TRBJ1-1; TRBD1 is a possible D gene (6 bases). Trimming stripped 7 bases from V and 0 bases from J, with 15 bases between. The CDR3 has 15 residues. CDR1 and CDR2 from the germline V gene are LNHDA and SQIVND (reference sequence). CDR3 residues: CASKPGALMNTEAFF. CDR3 nucleotides: TGTGCCAGTAAGCCGGGGGCCCTTATGAACACTGAAGCTTTCTTT.

This chain links TRBV10-1 with TRBJ2-7, with 11 bases lining up with TRBD1. V gave up 3 bases and J gave up 3 bases; unmatched junction bases: 19. Per the germline V gene, CDR1 is WNHNN and CDR2 is SYGVQD (reference sequence). The CDR3 sequence is 20 residues long. The CDR3 sequence is CASSDRSRTGGVNRRYEQYF. The CDR3 coding sequence is TGCGCCAGCAGTGACCGCTCTCGGACAGGGGGCGTGAATAGGCGCTACGAGCAGTACTTC.

The V gene is TRBV5-1, the J gene TRBJ1-3; D may be TRBD1 (5 bases). V was clipped by 3 bases and J by 4 bases, with 17 bases between them. Germline V lookup: CDR1 SGHRS, CDR2 YFSETQ. This CDR3 contains 16 residues. The CDR3 DNA sequence: TGCGCCAGCAGCTATTACTCCGGGACTGCAGGAAACACCATATATTTT. Amino acids: CASSYYSGTAGNTIYF.

CDR3 protein: CASSISVGLAGQETQYF. In nucleotides, the CDR3 is TGTGCCAGTAGTATCTCGGTTGGACTAGCGGGGCAAGAGACCCAGTACTTC. The chain combines TRBV19 with TRBJ2-5, with 12 nucleotides matching TRBD2. V shed 3 bases, J shed 2 bases, and the junction held 7 bases outside the gene matches. Germline-derived CDR1 and CDR2 are LNHDA and SQIVND (reference sequence). The CDR3 totals 17 residues. The complete variable domain, with remaining parts taken from reference TRBV19 and TRBJ2-5, reads DGGITQSPKYLFRKEGQNVTLSCEQNLNHDAMYWYRQDPGQGLRLIYYSQIVNDFQKGDIAEGYSVSREKKESFPLTVTSAQKNPTAFYLCASSISVGLAGQETQYFGPGTRLLVL.

This chain joins TRBV7-9 and TRBJ2-5; no reliable D call. Trimming stripped 4 bases from V and 5 bases from J, with 11 bases between. CDR3 length equals 13 residues. Germline CDR1 and CDR2: SEHNR and FQNEAQ (reference sequence). The CDR3, as DNA: TGTGCCAGCAGCTCACCCTTGGGGGAGACCCAGTACTTC. It codes for CASSSPLGETQYF.

V and J are TRBV27 and TRBJ2-7; TRBD1 matches at 7 bases. The germline gives CDR1 MNHEY, CDR2 SMNVEV (reference sequence). The length of the CDR3 is 14 residues. Trimming at V came to 8 bases and at J to 4 bases, leaving 11 bases not matched to a gene. CDR3: CASAPAPGQYEQYF. DNA of the CDR3: TGTGCCAGCGCACCAGCACCGGGACAGTACGAGCAGTACTTC.

This chain uses TRBV6-4 with TRBJ2-1; D is perhaps TRBD2 (5 bases). V was clipped by 3 bases and J by 0 bases, with 6 bases between them. CDR3 length: 14 residues. Per germline, CDR1 MRHNA and CDR2 SNTAGT. The CDR3 coding sequence is TGTGCCAGCAGTGAAAGCGGCTCCTACAATGAGCAGTTCTTC. Its protein product is CASSESGSYNEQFF.

V usage is TRBV7-2 and J usage is TRBJ2-3, with TRBD1 matching over 11 bases. The CDR3 loop spans 16 amino acids. V trimming: 1 base; J trimming: 2 bases; junction bases outside the gene matches: 2. Germline V gene lookup returns CDR1 SGHTA and CDR2 FQGNSA. The CDR3: CASSLVGQGATDTQYF. Written as DNA, the CDR3 is TGTGCCAGCAGCTTAGTTGGACAGGGGGCCACAGATACGCAGTATTTT.

J is TRBJ2-7 and V is TRBV5-1, with 11 positions matching TRBD1. Trimming removed 4 bases from V and 5 bases from J; junction bases left unmatched: 5. Germline V gives CDR1 SGHRS, CDR2 YFSETQ. This CDR3 contains 14 residues. CDR3 amino acids: CASSRGTGGNEQYF. In DNA form, the CDR3 reads TGCGCCAGCAGCAGGGGGACAGGGGGTAACGAGCAGTACTTC.

The count of this clone is one. This sequence joins TRBV7-9 and TRBJ2-7, with TRBD1 as a possible D gene (6 bases). The CDR3 is 15 residues long. CDR1 is SEHNR and CDR2 is FQNEAQ in the germline V gene (reference sequence). V lost 0 bases to trimming and J lost 3 bases, with 12 bases between them. The CDR3 nucleotides read TGTGCCAGCAGCTTAGCTACAGGGCCTATCTACGAGCAGTACTTC. It translates to CASSLATGPIYEQYF. Based on the CDR3 plus reference TRBV7-9 and TRBJ2-7, the full variable domain is DTGVSQNPRHKITKRGQNVTFRCDPISEHNRLYWYRQTLGQGPEFLTYFQNEAQLEKSRLLSDRFSAERPKGSFSTLEIQRTEQGDSAMYLCASSLATGPIYEQYFGPGTRLTVT.

This chain uses TRBV18 with TRBJ1-5, with D perhaps matching TRBD1 (5 bases). Germline CDR1 KGHSH, CDR2 LQKENI. The ends were cut back, 2 bases at V and 2 bases at J, with 13 bases in the middle. The length of the CDR3 is 16 residues. CDR3 coding DNA: TGTGCCAGCTCACCAGGAACGGGGGAGCGCAATCAGCCCCAGCATTTT. Translated: CASSPGTGERNQPQHF.

The chain joins TRBV30 to TRBJ1-2; a possible D gene is TRBD1 (5 bases). This CDR3 spans 13 amino acids. Germline V gene data show CDR1 as GTSNPN and CDR2 as SVGIG (reference sequence). V was cut by 5 bases and J by 2 bases, with 12 bases left in between. Here the CDR3 DNA reads TGTGCCTGGGTTGACGGGACGAACTATGGCTACACCTTC. This gives the protein CAWVDGTNYGYTF.